The present entry profiles one TCR beta chain with its context. The data were obtained in a study of blood T cell repertoires in COVID-19. Study details: COVID-19 samples collected from the United States, Italy and Spain covered acute and convalescent phases. PBMCs, B-cell-depleted T cells, or T cells provided the cDNA or gDNA that made up the material.

In the authors' methods: From reference gene primer amplification, estimates of nucleated cell counts were derived. Assay used: immunoSEQ multiplex PCR; TCRdb lists only in-frame clones, some missing. The D gene and trimming were derived from the DNA, and the V and J assignments and clone size from that table. The data contain roughly 250,000 clones, about 90% of them seen just once; the ten biggest clones take up 0.85% to 0.95%. Participant-reported clinical history was the basis for cohort assignment. V lost 8 bases and J lost 5; bases outside the gene matches: 11. The length of the CDR3 is 14 residues. The germline V gene has CDR1 LNHDA and CDR2 SQIVND (reference sequence).

This rearrangement joins TRBV19 to TRBJ2-7; 8 bases are shared with TRBD2. This receptor was identified in a man in his forties or fifties who had been exposed to COVID-19. The source material was PBMCs or T cells enriched from blood (not recorded which). CDR3 in amino acids: CASGTGTSFHEQYF. The DNA of the CDR3 is TGTGCCAGTGGGACCGGGACTAGTTTTCACGAGCAGTACTTC.